What follows is one T cell receptor (beta chain) and its context. Described time point: pre-sensitization, week 0. Regarding treatment: therapeutic diphenylcyclopropenone sensitization with weekly scalp DPC. This specimen belongs to a study of human T cells and chemical hapten exposure. This CDR3 is built from 15 residues. Germline loops: CDR1 SNHLY, CDR2 FYNNEI. V trimming: 11 bases; J trimming: 4 bases; junction bases outside the gene matches: 7. TCRdb re-analysed the RACE reads in MiXCR, keeping a single row per CDR3 protein. This sample carries a few hundred thousand distinct CDR3 sequences, 7% to 10% of them seen once, and the ten largest clones take under 2.5%.

The sequence was obtained from a woman aged 40-49 years with alopecia areata. Some clones in this sample may be carry-over from other donors' samples. This sequence joins TRBV2 and TRBJ2-1; 14 positions match TRBD2. The sequences come from whole blood, collected in connection with sensitization to the hapten diphenylcyclopropenone (DPC). This CDR3 reads CAARLAGGRYNEQFF. CDR3 bases: TGTGCCGCCAGACTAGCGGGAGGGAGGTACAATGAGCAGTTCTTC.